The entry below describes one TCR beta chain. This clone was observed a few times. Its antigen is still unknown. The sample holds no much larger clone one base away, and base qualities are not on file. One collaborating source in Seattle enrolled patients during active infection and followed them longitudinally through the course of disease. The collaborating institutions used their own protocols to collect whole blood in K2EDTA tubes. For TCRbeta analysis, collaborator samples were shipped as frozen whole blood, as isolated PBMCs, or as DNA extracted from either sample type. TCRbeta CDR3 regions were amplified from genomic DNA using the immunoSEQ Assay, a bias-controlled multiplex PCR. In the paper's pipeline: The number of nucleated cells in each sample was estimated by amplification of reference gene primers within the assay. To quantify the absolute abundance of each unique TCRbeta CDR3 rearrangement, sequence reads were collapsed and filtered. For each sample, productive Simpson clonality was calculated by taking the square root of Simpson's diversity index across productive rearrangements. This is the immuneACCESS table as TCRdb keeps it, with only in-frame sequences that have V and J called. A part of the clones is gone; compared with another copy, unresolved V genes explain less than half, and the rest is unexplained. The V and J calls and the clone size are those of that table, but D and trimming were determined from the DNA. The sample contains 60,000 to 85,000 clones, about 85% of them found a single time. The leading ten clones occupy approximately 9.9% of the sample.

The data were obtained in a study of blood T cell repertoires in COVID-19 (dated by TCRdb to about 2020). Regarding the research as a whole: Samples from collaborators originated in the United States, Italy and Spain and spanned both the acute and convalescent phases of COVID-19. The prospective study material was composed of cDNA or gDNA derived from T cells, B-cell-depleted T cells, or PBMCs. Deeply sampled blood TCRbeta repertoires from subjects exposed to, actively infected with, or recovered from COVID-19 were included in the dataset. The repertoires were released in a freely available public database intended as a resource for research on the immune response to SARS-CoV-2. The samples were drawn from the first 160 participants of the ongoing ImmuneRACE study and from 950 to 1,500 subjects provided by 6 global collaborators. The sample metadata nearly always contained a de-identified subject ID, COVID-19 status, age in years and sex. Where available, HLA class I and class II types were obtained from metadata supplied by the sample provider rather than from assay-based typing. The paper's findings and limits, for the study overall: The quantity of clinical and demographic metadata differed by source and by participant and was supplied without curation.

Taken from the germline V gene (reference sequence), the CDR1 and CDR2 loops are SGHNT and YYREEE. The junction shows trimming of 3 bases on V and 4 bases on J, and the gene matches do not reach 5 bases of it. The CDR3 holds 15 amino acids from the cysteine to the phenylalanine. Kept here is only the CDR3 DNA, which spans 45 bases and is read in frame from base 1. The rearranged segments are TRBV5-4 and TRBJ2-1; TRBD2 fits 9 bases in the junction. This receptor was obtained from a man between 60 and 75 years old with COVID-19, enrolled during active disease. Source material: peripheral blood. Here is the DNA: TGTGCCAGCAGCTATGGACTAGCGACGTACAATGAGCAGTTCTTC. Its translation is CASSYGLATYNEQFF.